These 10 T cell receptor beta chains originate from one sample sequenced in a study of cytomegalovirus exposure and HLA in healthy donors. PCR used 60 Vbeta primers and 13 Jbeta primers. Assay used: immunoSEQ multiplex PCR; TCRdb lists only in-frame clones, some missing. The table has around 120,000 clones, just under 75% seen once; the top ten hold roughly 2.5%. Source material: PBMCs. All receptors derive from a man aged 45-65 years in good health and CMV-seropositive.

The rearrangement links TRBV30 to TRBJ1-1; 7 bases map to TRBD1. CDR1 GTSNPN and CDR2 SVGIG come from the germline V gene (reference sequence). V lost 2 bases to trimming and J lost 2 bases; unmatched junction nucleotides: 5. This CDR3 is built from 14 residues. CDR3 nucleotide sequence: TGTGCCTGGAGTCCGGGGACAGCAAACACTGAAGCTTTCTTT. This sequence encodes CAWSPGTANTEAFF.

The V gene is TRBV18, the J gene TRBJ2-1; 10 bases agree with TRBD2. With V trimmed by 4 bases and J by 1 base, 1 base remained unmatched. Germline V gene lookup returns CDR1 KGHSH and CDR2 LQKENI. The CDR3 covers 15 residues. The CDR3 loop reads CASSQGLASYNEQFF. In nucleotides, the CDR3 is TGTGCCAGCTCACAGGGACTAGCGTCCTACAATGAGCAGTTCTTC.

The rearrangement joins TRBV4-1 to TRBJ1-4, with D perhaps TRBD1 (6 bases). This CDR3 spans 18 amino acids. Trimming shortened V by 4 bases and J by 8 bases, and 26 bases separated the two germline ends. CDR1 is MGHRA, CDR2 YSYEKL, per germline. Here the CDR3 DNA reads TGCGCCAGCAGCCCGACGACAGGTCGTGTCGTGGGTGGGGAAAAACTGTTTTTT. Translating it yields CASSPTTGRVVGGEKLFF.

The chain carries TRBV7-3 and TRBJ2-1, with D tentatively TRBD2 (5 bases). In germline, CDR1 is SGHTA, CDR2 FQGTGA. The V end was cut by 5 bases, the J end by 4 bases, with 15 bases between. The CDR3 loop spans 15 amino acids. The CDR3 DNA is TGTGCCAGCAGCCCCATGGAGGATCCTTACAATGAGCAGTTCTTC. As protein: CASSPMEDPYNEQFF.

This chain joins TRBV28 and TRBJ1-2; TRBD1 is a possible D gene (5 bases). From germline, CDR1 is MDHEN and CDR2 SYDVKM. Between the trimmed V and J ends, which lost 6 bases and 4 bases, there was a span of 9 bases. The CDR3 spans 12 residues. DNA for the CDR3: TGTGCCAGCAGCCAGGGACTCTATGGCTACACCTTC. It yields the protein CASSQGLYGYTF.

The chain is built from TRBV5-1 and TRBJ2-2; 9 bases are a match to TRBD1. The CDR3 runs 17 residues. The germline CDR1 and CDR2 sequences are SGHRS and YFSETQ. With 4 bases clipped from V and 7 bases from J, the junction kept 14 bases outside the gene matches. The CDR3 DNA follows: TGCGCCAGCAGCCCCCTGGGTGGGGGACAGGGCAGCGGGGAGCTGTTTTTT. This sequence encodes CASSPLGGGQGSGELFF.

Notes on this clone: Other nucleotide sequences from this sample produce the same CDR3. This chain joins TRBV5-1 and TRBJ1-5, with D maybe TRBD1 (6 bases). This CDR3 is 15 amino acids long. Germline assignment: CDR1 SGHRS and CDR2 YFSETQ. Trimming removed 4 bases at V and 4 bases at J, with 15 bases between. DNA of the CDR3: TGCGCCAGCAGCCTCGATGGACAGCCTAATCAGCCCCAGCATTTT. The encoded protein is CASSLDGQPNQPQHF.

The V gene is TRBV5-1, the J gene TRBJ1-1; TRBD1 agrees at 9 bases. This CDR3 is 15 amino acids long. CDR1 and CDR2 from the germline V gene are SGHRS and YFSETQ. The V and J ends lost 4 bases and 5 bases, in that order; junction bases with no gene match: 9. The CDR3 protein is CASSPTQGAQTEAFF. The DNA of the CDR3 is TGCGCCAGCAGCCCCACACAGGGGGCGCAAACTGAAGCTTTCTTT. Using reference TRBV5-1 and TRBJ1-1 for the parts outside the CDR3, the full variable domain is KAGVTQTPRYLIKTRGQQVTLSCSPISGHRSVSWYQQTPGQGLQFLFEYFSETQRNKGNFPGRFSGRQFSNSRSEMNVSTLELGDSALYLCASSPTQGAQTEAFFGQGTRLTVV.

V usage is TRBV21-1 and J usage is TRBJ1-4; the D call in the table, TRBD1, was not verified against the DNA. TRBV21-1 is flagged as a pseudogene. The CDR3 is made up of 16 amino acids. This chain's CDR3 is CASSKGGQATNEKLFF. CDR3 sequence (DNA): TGTGCCAGCAGCAAAGGAGGACAGGCAACTAATGAAAAACTGTTTTTT.

This clone was seen a few times. V usage is TRBV6-6 and J usage is TRBJ2-7; 7 bases map to TRBD2. Germline CDR1 is MNHNY and CDR2 is SVGAGI (reference sequence). CDR3 length: 16 residues. The trim removed 5 bases at V and 0 bases at J, leaving 10 bases unmatched. CDR3 nucleotide sequence: TGTGCCAGCAGTATAAGAGGCGGGAGATTCTCCTACGAGCAGTACTTC. It translates to CASSIRGGRFSYEQYF.